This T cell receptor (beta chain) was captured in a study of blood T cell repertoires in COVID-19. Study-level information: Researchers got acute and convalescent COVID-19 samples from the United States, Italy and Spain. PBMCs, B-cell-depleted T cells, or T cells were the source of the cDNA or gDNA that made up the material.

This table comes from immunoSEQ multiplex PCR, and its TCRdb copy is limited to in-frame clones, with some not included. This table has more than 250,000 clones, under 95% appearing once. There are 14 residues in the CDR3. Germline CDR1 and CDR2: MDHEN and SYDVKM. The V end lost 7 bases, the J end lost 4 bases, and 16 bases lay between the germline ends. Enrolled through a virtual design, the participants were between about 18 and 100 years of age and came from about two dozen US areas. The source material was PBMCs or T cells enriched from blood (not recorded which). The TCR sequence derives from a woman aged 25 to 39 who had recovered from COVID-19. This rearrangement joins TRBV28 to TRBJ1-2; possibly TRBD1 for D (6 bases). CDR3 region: CASTLTGPIYGYTF. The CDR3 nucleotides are TGTGCCAGCACCTTGACAGGTCCTATCTATGGCTACACCTTC.